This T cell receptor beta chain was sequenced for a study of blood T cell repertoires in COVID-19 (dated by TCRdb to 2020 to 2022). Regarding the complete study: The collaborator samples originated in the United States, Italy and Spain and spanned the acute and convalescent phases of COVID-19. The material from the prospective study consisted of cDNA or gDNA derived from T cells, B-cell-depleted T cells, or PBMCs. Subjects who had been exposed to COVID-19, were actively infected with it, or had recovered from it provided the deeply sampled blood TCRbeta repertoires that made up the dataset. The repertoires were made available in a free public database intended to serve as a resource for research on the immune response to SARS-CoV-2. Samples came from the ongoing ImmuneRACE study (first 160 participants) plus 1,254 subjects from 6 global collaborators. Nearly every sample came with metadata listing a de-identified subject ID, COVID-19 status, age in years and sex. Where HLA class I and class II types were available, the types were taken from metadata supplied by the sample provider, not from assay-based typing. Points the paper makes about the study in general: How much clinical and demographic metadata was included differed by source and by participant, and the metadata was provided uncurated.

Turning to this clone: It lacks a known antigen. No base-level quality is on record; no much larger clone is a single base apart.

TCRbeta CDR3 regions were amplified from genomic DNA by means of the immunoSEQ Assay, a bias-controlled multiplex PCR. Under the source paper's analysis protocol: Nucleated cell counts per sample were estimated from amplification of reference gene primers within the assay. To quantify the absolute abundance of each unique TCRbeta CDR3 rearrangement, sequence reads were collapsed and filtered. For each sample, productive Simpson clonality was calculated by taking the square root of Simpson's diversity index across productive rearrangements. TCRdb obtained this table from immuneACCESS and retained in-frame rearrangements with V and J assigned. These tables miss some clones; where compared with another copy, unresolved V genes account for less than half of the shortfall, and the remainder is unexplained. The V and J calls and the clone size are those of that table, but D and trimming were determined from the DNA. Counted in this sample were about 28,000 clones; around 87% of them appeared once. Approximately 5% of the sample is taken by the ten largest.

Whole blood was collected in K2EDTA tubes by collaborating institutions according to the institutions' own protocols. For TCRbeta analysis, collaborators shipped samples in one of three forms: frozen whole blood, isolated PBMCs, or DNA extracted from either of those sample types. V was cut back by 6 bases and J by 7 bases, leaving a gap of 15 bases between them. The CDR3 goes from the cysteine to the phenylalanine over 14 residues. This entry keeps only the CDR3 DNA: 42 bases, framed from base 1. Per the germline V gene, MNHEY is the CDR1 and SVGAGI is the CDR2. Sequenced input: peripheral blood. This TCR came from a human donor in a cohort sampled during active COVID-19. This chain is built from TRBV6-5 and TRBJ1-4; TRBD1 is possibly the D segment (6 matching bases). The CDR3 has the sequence CASSATGLGEKLFF. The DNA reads TGTGCCAGCAGCGCCACAGGGTTGGGTGAAAAACTGTTTTTT.